The clone carrying this TCR beta chain was detected a few times. The CDR3 is 16 residues long. The ends lost 6 bases at V and 1 base at J; junction bases unmatched: 13. Per the germline V gene, CDR1 is DFQATT and CDR2 is SNEGSKA (reference sequence). These data originate in a study of patients and donors after allogeneic stem cell transplantation. One entry per CDR3 protein, called by TCRdb with MiXCR from the RT-PCR reads. The sample shows fewer than 75,000 distinct CDR3 sequences, around 27% of them seen only once. The receptor's source is a human donor who was either an allogeneic HSCT recipient or a stem cell or donor lymphocyte infusion donor (not recorded which). It is not recorded whose cells these are; they may come from a transplant donor. Specimen: blood, either unsorted or a sorted T cell fraction (not recorded which). The chain joins TRBV20-1 to TRBJ1-1; TRBD1 matches at 8 bases. CDR3 sequence reads: CSAYQGTGDPNTEAFF. The CDR3 DNA sequence: TGCAGTGCCTATCAAGGGACAGGCGATCCGAACACTGAAGCTTTCTTT.